This TCR beta chain was captured by sequencing in a study of T-cell reconstitution after alpha-beta-depleted transplantation in children. TCRbeta library construction was performed incorporating unique molecular identifiers. TCRdb independently ran MiXCR on the PCR reads; one entry per CDR3 protein. The table has over 70,000 distinct CDR3 sequences, roughly 8.8% seen once. This clonotype was seen ten or more times. The junction had 10 bases not matched to a gene; V was cut back by 2 bases and J by 6 bases. The CDR3 is made up of 18 amino acids. Germline V CDR1 and CDR2: LNHNV, YYDKDF (reference sequence).

The clonotype was recovered from a human donor who donated a stem cell graft to a child with congenital amegakaryocytic thrombocytopenia. V is TRBV15 and J is TRBJ2-2; 12 bases agree with TRBD2. Specimen: PBMCs from the stem cell graft donor, collected from the stem cell graft. For the CDR3, the DNA is TGTGCCACCAGCAGACCGACTAGCGGGGGACTTAATCCCGGGGAGCTGTTTTTT. It specifies CATSRPTSGGLNPGELFF.